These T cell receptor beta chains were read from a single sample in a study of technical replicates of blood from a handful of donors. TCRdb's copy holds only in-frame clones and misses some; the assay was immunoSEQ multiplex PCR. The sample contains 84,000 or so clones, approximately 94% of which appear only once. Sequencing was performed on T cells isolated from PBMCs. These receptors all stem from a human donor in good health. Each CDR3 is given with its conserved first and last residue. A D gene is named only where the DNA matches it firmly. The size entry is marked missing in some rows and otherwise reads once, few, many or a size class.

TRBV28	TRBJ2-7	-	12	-	CASRQGYYEQYF	TGTGCCAGCAGGCAGGGTTACTACGAGCAGTACTTC
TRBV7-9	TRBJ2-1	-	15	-	CASSLAGALYNEQFF	TGTGCCAGCAGCTTAGCAGGGGCTCTTTACAATGAGCAGTTCTTC
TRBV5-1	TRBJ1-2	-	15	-	CASSLPSRQNYGYTF	TGCGCCAGCAGCTTGCCTAGTCGGCAGAACTATGGCTACACCTTC
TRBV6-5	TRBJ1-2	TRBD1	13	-	CASSYGQGRGYTF	TGTGCCAGCAGTTACGGACAGGGTCGTGGCTACACCTTC
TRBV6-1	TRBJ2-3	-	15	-	CASKGTGVVWDTQYF	TGTGCCAGCAAGGGTACGGGGGTGGTTTGGGATACGCAGTATTTT
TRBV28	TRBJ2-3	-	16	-	CASSHGRDTYTDTQYF	TGTGCCAGCAGCCATGGCCGGGACACCTACACAGATACGCAGTATTTT
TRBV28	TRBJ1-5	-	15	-	CASVTGAGARQPQHF	TGTGCCAGCGTCACCGGTGCGGGGGCAAGGCAGCCCCAGCATTTT
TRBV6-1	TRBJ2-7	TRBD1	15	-	CASSEDWDRAYEQYF	TGTGCCAGCAGTGAAGATTGGGACAGGGCCTACGAGCAGTACTTC
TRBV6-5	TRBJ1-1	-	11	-	CASSYLTEAFF	TGTGCCAGCAGTTATTTAACTGAAGCTTTCTTT
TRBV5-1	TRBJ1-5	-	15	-	CASSLANREGQPQHF	TGCGCCAGCAGCTTGGCCAACAGGGAGGGACAGCCCCAGCATTTT
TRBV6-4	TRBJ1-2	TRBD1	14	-	CASSDGDRDYGYTF	TGTGCCAGCAGTGATGGGGACAGGGACTATGGCTACACCTTC
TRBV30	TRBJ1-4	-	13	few	CAWSGQERAELFF	TGTGCCTGGAGTGGACAGGAGAGGGCGGAACTGTTTTTT
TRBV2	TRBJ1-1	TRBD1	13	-	CASRLGQGNEAFF	TGTGCCAGCAGGCTGGGACAGGGGAATGAAGCTTTCTTT
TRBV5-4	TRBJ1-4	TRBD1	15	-	CASSRQGEDHEKLFF	TGTGCCAGCAGCCGACAGGGTGAAGACCATGAAAAACTGTTTTTT
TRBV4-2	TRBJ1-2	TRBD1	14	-	CASSQAGDSYGYTF	TGTGCCAGCAGCCAAGCTGGGGACAGTTATGGCTACACCTTC
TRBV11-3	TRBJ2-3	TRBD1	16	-	CASSLVGQGTSDTQYF	TGTGCCAGCAGCTTAGTGGGACAGGGGACCTCAGATACGCAGTATTTT
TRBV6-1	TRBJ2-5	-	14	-	CASSSLANQETQYF	TGTGCCAGCAGTTCACTAGCAAATCAAGAGACCCAGTACTTC
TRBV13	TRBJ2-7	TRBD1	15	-	CASSLARTGNYEQYF	TGTGCCAGCAGCCTCGCTCGGACAGGGAACTACGAGCAGTACTTC
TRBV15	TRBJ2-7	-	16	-	CATSRGPEETSYEQYF	TGTGCCACCAGCAGAGGTCCCGAGGAAACATCCTACGAGCAGTACTTC
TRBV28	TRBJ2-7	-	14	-	CASSIGGPTYEQYF	TGTGCCAGCAGCATCGGGGGGCCTACCTACGAGCAGTACTTC
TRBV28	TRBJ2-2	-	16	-	CASSLGRDGHTGELFF	TGTGCCAGCAGTTTAGGGCGGGACGGGCACACCGGGGAGCTGTTTTTT
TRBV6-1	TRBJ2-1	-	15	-	CASSATSPIYNEQFF	TGTGCCAGCAGTGCTACTAGCCCTATCTACAATGAGCAGTTCTTC
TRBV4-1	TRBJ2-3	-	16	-	CASSQTRDTDTDTQYF	TGCGCCAGCAGCCAAACCCGGGACACCGACACAGATACGCAGTATTTT
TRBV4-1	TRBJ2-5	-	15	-	CASSQSSGEQETQYF	TGCGCCAGCAGCCAATCCTCGGGGGAGCAAGAGACCCAGTACTTC
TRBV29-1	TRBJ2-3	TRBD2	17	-	CSVLGLHGGRSRDTQYF	TGCAGCGTTCTGGGTCTTCATGGCGGGAGGTCTAGAGATACGCAGTATTTT
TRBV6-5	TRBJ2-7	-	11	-	CASSYLYEQYF	TGTGCCAGCAGTTACCTGTACGAGCAGTACTTC
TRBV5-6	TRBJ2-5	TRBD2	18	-	CASSFEGLAGGLKETQYF	TGTGCCAGCAGCTTCGAGGGACTAGCGGGGGGGCTAAAGGAGACCCAGTACTTC
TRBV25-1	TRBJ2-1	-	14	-	CASSGRAYYNEQFF	TGTGCCAGCAGTGGCAGGGCATACTACAATGAGCAGTTCTTC
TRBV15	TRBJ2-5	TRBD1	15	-	CATSGRRQGKETQYF	TGTGCCACCAGCGGTCGGCGACAGGGAAAAGAGACCCAGTACTTC
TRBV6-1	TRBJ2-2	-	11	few	CASSVQVELFF	TGTGCCAGCAGTGTTCAGGTCGAGCTGTTTTTT
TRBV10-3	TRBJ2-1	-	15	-	CAISGPDSRGNEQFF	TGTGCCATCAGTGGGCCGGACTCTCGAGGGAATGAGCAGTTCTTC
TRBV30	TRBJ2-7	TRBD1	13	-	CAYSRGLTYEQYF	TGTGCCTATTCCAGGGGGCTAACCTACGAGCAGTACTTC
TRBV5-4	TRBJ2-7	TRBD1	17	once	CASSLGGTGAGGYEQYF	TGTGCCAGCAGCTTGGGCGGGACAGGGGCAGGTGGATACGAGCAGTACTTC
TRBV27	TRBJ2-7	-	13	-	CASSPQVSYEQYF	TGTGCCAGCAGTCCTCAGGTTTCCTACGAGCAGTACTTC
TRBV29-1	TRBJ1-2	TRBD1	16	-	CSVTMTGAQGAYGYTF	TGCAGCGTGACCATGACAGGGGCTCAAGGGGCTTATGGCTACACCTTC
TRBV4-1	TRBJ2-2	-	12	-	CASSQLTGELFF	TGCGCCAGCAGCCAACTCACCGGGGAGCTGTTTTTT
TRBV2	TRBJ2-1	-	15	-	CASWEDRGPRGEQFF	TGTGCCAGCTGGGAGGACCGGGGCCCCCGTGGTGAGCAGTTCTTC
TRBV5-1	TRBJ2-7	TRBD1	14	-	CASSLETGVYEQYF	TGCGCCAGCAGCTTGGAGACAGGGGTCTACGAGCAGTACTTC
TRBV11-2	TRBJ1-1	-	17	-	CASSPLRGRAMNTEAFF	TGTGCCAGCAGCCCCCTAAGGGGCAGAGCAATGAACACTGAAGCTTTCTTT
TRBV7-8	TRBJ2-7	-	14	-	CASSLWGLPYEQYF	TGTGCCAGCAGCTTATGGGGCCTTCCCTACGAGCAGTACTTC
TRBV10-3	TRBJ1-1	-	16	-	CAISATTALMNTEAFF	TGTGCCATCAGTGCTACGACAGCCCTCATGAACACTGAAGCTTTCTTT
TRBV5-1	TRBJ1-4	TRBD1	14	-	CASSVGQGQEKLFF	TGCGCCAGCAGCGTCGGACAGGGTCAAGAAAAACTGTTTTTT
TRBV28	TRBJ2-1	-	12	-	CASSLASNEQFF	TGTGCCAGCAGCCTAGCATCCAATGAGCAGTTCTTC
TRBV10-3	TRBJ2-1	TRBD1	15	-	CAIKDRLSSYNEQFF	TGTGCCATCAAGGACAGGTTAAGCTCCTACAATGAGCAGTTCTTC
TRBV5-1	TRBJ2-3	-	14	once	CASGGGMGTDTQYF	TGCGCCAGCGGGGGGGGCATGGGCACAGATACGCAGTATTTT
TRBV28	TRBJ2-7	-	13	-	CASSLTGSYEQYF	TGTGCCAGCAGTTTAACAGGTTCCTACGAGCAGTACTTC
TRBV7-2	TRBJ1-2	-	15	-	CASSPLQGRGYGYTF	TGTGCCAGCAGTCCCCTACAGGGAAGAGGCTATGGCTACACCTTC
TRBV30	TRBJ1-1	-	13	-	CAWSGGGATEAFF	TGTGCCTGGTCGGGAGGGGGTGCCACTGAAGCTTTCTTT
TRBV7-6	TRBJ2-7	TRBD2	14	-	CASSRGGPSYEQYF	TGTGCCAGCAGCCGCGGGGGGCCCTCCTACGAGCAGTACTTC
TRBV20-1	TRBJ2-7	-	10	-	CSAERYEQYF	TGCAGTGCTGAGCGGTACGAGCAGTACTTC
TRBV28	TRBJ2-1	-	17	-	CASSQHTRVLSFDEQFF	TGTGCCAGCAGTCAACATACCAGGGTGCTCTCCTTCGATGAGCAGTTCTTC
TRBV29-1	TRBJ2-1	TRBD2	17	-	CSVSGTSGFSSYNEQFF	TGCAGCGTTTCAGGGACTAGCGGATTTAGCTCCTACAATGAGCAGTTCTTC
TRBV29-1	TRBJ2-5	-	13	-	CSAWKGSGETQYF	TGCAGCGCGTGGAAGGGTAGCGGAGAGACCCAGTACTTC
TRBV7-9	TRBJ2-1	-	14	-	CASSSRDFYNEQFF	TGTGCCAGCAGCTCCCGGGACTTCTACAATGAGCAGTTCTTC